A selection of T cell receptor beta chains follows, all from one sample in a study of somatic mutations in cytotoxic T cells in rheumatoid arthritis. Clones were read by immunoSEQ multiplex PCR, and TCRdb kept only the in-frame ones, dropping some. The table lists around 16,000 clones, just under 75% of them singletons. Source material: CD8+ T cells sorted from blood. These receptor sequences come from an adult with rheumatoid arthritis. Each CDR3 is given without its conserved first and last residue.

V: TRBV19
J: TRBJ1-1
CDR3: ASRLGGTTEAF

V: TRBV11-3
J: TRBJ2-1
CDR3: ASSSSGTSGSGNEQF

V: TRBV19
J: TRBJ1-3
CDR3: ASTGQGESSGNTIY

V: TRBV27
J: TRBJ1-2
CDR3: ASSLSGRQNYGYT

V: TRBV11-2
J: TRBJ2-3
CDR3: ASSLVQTPGDTQY

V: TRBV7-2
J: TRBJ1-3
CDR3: ASSLVSDTGNTIY

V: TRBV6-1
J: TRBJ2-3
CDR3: ASSEVFSTDTQY

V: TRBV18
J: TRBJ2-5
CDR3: ASSPFPSGGLQETQY

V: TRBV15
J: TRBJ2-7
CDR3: ATSTSAAFLGPSYEQY

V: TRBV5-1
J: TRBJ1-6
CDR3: ASSSQANSPLH

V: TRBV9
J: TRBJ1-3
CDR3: ASSVATGRNTIY

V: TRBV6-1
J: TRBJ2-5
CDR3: ASSEASASEQETQY

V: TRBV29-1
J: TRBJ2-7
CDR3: SVASGSYEQY

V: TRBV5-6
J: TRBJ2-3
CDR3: ASSLIVRGHSTDTQY

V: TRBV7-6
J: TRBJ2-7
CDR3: ASSLSQGDAYEQY

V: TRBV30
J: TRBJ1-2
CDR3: ACHRRHGYT

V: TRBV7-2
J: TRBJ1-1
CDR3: ASSSTGSTEAF

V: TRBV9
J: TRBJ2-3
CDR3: ASSFGADTQY

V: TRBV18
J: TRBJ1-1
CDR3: ASSPQTGMNTEAF

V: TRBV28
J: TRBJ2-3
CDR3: ASSPRTSGTSQY

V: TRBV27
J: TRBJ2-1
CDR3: ASRGGYYNEQF

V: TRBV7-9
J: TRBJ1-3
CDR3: ASSFFETEGNTIY

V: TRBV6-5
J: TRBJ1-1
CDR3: ASATNTEAF

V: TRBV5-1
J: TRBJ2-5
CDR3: ASALPRIGGGETQY

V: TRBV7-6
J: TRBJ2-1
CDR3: ASSAGWGAVNEQF

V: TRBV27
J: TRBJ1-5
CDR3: ASSAYQGPSQPQH

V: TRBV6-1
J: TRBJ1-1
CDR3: ASSRTGPSEAF

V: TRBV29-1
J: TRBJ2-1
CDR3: SVEKGVSYNEQF

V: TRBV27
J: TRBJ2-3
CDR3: ASSFSGGADTQY

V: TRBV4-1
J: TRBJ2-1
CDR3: ASSQEASGNEQF

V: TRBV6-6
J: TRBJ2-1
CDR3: ASSYSLAVYNEQF